This T cell receptor (beta chain) was recorded in a study of cytomegalovirus exposure and HLA in healthy donors. Both 60 Vbeta primers and 13 Jbeta primers went into the PCR. Using immunoSEQ multiplex PCR, the repertoire was profiled, and TCRdb retains in-frame clones only, with some absent. The sample has 90,000 to 120,000 clones; roughly four fifths are singletons. Per the germline V gene, CDR1 is SGHNT and CDR2 is YYREEE (reference sequence). The CDR3 runs 13 residues. V was clipped by 9 bases and J by 2 bases; unmatched bases: 7. In regard to this clone: Its antigen is currently unknown.

The study's findings and limits: A missense DCLRE1C variant was associated with V- and J-gene trimming of TCR beta chains in a later analysis, and an independent cohort replicated the association.

The origin of this receptor is a young man in good health and CMV-seronegative. The sample was PBMCs. V and J are TRBV5-4 and TRBJ2-5; 7 positions agree with TRBD2. The CDR3 loop is CATRGGVQETQYF. The CDR3 DNA sequence: TGTGCCACCCGGGGAGGGGTACAAGAGACCCAGTACTTC.